The 27 T cell receptor beta chains listed next were all sequenced from one sample in a study of graft-versus-host responses after intestinal transplantation. Antigens of these TCRs are unknown. This table comes from immunoSEQ multiplex PCR, and its TCRdb copy is limited to in-frame clones, with some not included. The sample consists of more than 100,000 clones, 93% of them appearing once. Sequences were derived from unstimulated CD8+ T cells sorted from spleen or lymph node cells, sampled before intestinal transplant. The receptors originated from a human donor who received an intestinal transplant.

This chain uses TRBV5-1 with TRBJ1-6; 8 bases match TRBD1. CDR1 is SGHRS and CDR2 is YFSETQ in the germline V gene. The CDR3 runs 16 residues. J gave up 6 bases and V 0 bases, and 5 bases lay outside the gene matches. CDR3 protein: CASSLVGTGFNSPLHF. CDR3 bases: TGCGCCAGCAGCTTGGTGGGGACAGGATTTAATTCACCCCTCCACTTT.

The chain combines TRBV12-5 with TRBJ1-1; possibly TRBD1 for D (6 bases). V lost 1 base to trimming and J lost 3 bases, with 18 bases between them. CDR3 length: 17 residues. CDR1 is LGHNT and CDR2 is FRNRAP in the germline V gene. The CDR3 coding sequence is TGTGCTAGTGGTTTGGACCCCAACAGGGTGGGGGACACTGAAGCTTTCTTT. Its translation is CASGLDPNRVGDTEAFF.

The rearrangement links TRBV5-6 to TRBJ1-2; TRBD1 matches 9 bases. There are 14 residues in the CDR3. V was clipped by 5 bases and J by 2 bases; unmatched bases: 4. The V gene's germline CDR1 is SGHDT and CDR2 YYEEEE. CDR3: CASRRGQGNYGYTF. The CDR3 DNA sequence: TGTGCCAGCAGACGTGGACAGGGGAACTATGGCTACACCTTC.

The gene calls are TRBV4-1 and TRBJ2-1; D may be TRBD2 (7 bases). V lost 0 bases and J 1 base, leaving 10 bases between the germline ends. CDR1 and CDR2 (germline): MGHRA, YSYEKL. This CDR3 comprises 16 residues. CDR3 bases: TGCGCCAGCAGCCAAGAAGGGGGGGGGTCCTACAATGAGCAGTTCTTC. Its protein product is CASSQEGGGSYNEQFF.

J is TRBJ2-7 and V is TRBV5-4; D perhaps matches TRBD2 (6 bases). Deletions cut 4 bases from V and 0 bases from J, with 11 bases between. Germline-derived CDR1 and CDR2 are SGHNT and YYREEE (reference sequence). This CDR3 spans 14 amino acids. The CDR3 reads CASSQSGDSYEQYF. Here the CDR3 DNA reads TGTGCCAGCAGCCAGTCGGGGGACTCCTACGAGCAGTACTTC.

This chain joins TRBV4-1 and TRBJ2-1; 8 nucleotides match TRBD1. J was trimmed by 6 bases and V by 1 base; bases with no gene match: 5. Per the germline V gene, CDR1 is MGHRA and CDR2 is YSYEKL. This CDR3 has 15 amino acids. CDR3 region: CASSQGQGFPNEQFF. The CDR3 DNA is TGCGCCAGCAGCCAAGGACAGGGGTTTCCCAATGAGCAGTTCTTC.

This rearrangement joins TRBV9 to TRBJ1-6, with D possibly being TRBD1 (5 bases). Germline CDR1 reads SGDLS; CDR2 reads YYNGEE. CDR3 length: 18 residues. Trimming removed 3 bases from V and 1 base from J, with 17 bases in between. The CDR3 region is CASSAGDGFGSYNSPLHF. DNA for the CDR3: TGTGCCAGCAGCGCGGGGGACGGGTTTGGGTCCTATAATTCACCCCTCCACTTT.

The chain joins TRBV4-1 to TRBJ1-4; D uncertain. The V gene's germline CDR1 is MGHRA and CDR2 YSYEKL. V lost 5 bases and J 5 bases, leaving 12 bases between the germline ends. The CDR3 totals 14 residues. CDR3 in amino acids: CASSYLGSNEKLFF. DNA for the CDR3: TGCGCCAGCAGCTACCTGGGATCGAATGAAAAACTGTTTTTT.

The chain uses TRBV9 and TRBJ2-1, with 12 nucleotides matching TRBD2. This CDR3 is built from 16 residues. Looked up from germline, CDR1 is SGDLS and CDR2 is YYNGEE. V lost 1 base and J lost 8; bases outside the gene matches: 7. CDR3 amino acids: CASSVNLAGGLDEQFF. The CDR3 coding sequence is TGTGCCAGCAGCGTAAATCTAGCGGGGGGGCTTGATGAGCAGTTCTTC.

The V call is TRBV5-1, the J call TRBJ1-6, with D hard to call. The CDR3 runs 14 residues. Germline V gene sequence: CDR1 SGHRS, CDR2 YFSETQ. Trimming pared 0 bases from V and 5 bases from J, leaving 6 bases between. The CDR3 bases are TGCGCCAGCAGCTTGGCACAGAATAATTCACCCCTCCACTTT. Protein product: CASSLAQNNSPLHF.

The chain recombines TRBV4-1 with TRBJ1-1; D not certain. The CDR3 length is 14 residues. The ends were cut back, 5 bases at V and 3 bases at J, with 13 bases in the middle. From germline, CDR1 is MGHRA and CDR2 YSYEKL. In nucleotides, the CDR3 is TGCGCCAGCAGCTATGCCGGCAGTCACACTGAAGCTTTCTTT. Protein sequence: CASSYAGSHTEAFF.

The V and J genes are TRBV11-2 and TRBJ1-1; a weak D match, TRBD1 (6 bases). Germline V gene lookup returns CDR1 SGHAT and CDR2 FQNNGV. The CDR3 has 13 residues. V shed 2 bases and J shed 6 bases, with 10 bases lying between them. The CDR3 spells CASSLYREAEAFF. CDR3 in DNA: TGTGCCAGCAGCTTATACAGGGAGGCTGAAGCTTTCTTT.

This chain links TRBV2 with TRBJ2-3; D possibly corresponds to TRBD2 (6 bases). Germline loops: CDR1 SNHLY, CDR2 FYNNEI. The CDR3 covers 14 residues. With 6 bases removed from V and 4 bases from J, the gap between germline ends came to 14 bases. The CDR3 reads CASRTGAGPDTQYF. CDR3 nucleotide sequence: TGTGCCAGCAGAACCGGGGCGGGGCCAGATACGCAGTATTTT.

This chain uses TRBV4-1 with TRBJ1-2, with 9 positions matching TRBD1. V shed 0 bases and J 6 bases; nucleotides not matched to a gene: 5. Looked up from germline, CDR1 is MGHRA and CDR2 is YSYEKL. This CDR3 spans 15 amino acids. In nucleotides, the CDR3 is TGCGCCAGCAGCCAAGAGGACAGGGGTTCTGATGGCTACACCTTC. Protein product: CASSQEDRGSDGYTF.

V and J are TRBV9 and TRBJ2-7; 8 bases line up with TRBD2. This CDR3 is built from 16 residues. V was pared by 4 bases and J by 3 bases, with 12 bases of the junction left unmatched. Germline CDR1 reads SGDLS; CDR2 reads YYNGEE. The CDR3 loop reads CASSSDPAGAIYEQYF. CDR3 DNA: TGTGCCAGCAGCTCAGACCCAGCGGGGGCCATCTACGAGCAGTACTTC.

J is TRBJ1-2 and V is TRBV2; 8 nucleotides match TRBD1. The V gene's germline CDR1 is SNHLY and CDR2 FYNNEI. The V gene end was trimmed by 5 bases and the J gene end by 6 bases; junction bases not matched to a gene: 8. This CDR3 is built from 14 residues. CDR3 sequence (DNA): TGTGCCAGCAGTTCGACAGGGGACGGCGATGGCTACACCTTC. Translated: CASSSTGDGDGYTF. Full variable domain (rest looked up from reference TRBV2 and TRBJ1-2): EPEVTQTPSHQVTQMGQEVILRCVPISNHLYFYWYRQILGQKVEFLVSFYNNEISEKSEIFDDQFSVERPDGSNFTLKIRSTKLEDSAMYFCASSSTGDGDGYTFGSGTRLTVV.

The V gene is TRBV4-2, the J gene TRBJ2-7; 8 bases line up with TRBD1. V lost 4 bases to trimming and J lost 9 bases; unmatched junction nucleotides: 11. CDR3 size: 14 residues. The germline gives CDR1 LGHNA, CDR2 YNFKEQ. The CDR3 coding sequence is TGTGCCAGCAGCCCCCCGGCGGGACAGGAAGGGCAGTACTTC. Residues: CASSPPAGQEGQYF.

The rearrangement uses TRBV27 and TRBJ2-1, with TRBD2 as a possible D gene (5 bases). This CDR3 spans 15 amino acids. Trimming removed 0 bases from V and 7 bases from J, with 13 bases in between. CDR1 MNHEY and CDR2 SMNVEV come from the germline V gene (reference sequence). The CDR3 DNA sequence: TGTGCCAGCAGTTTATCAAGCGGAGACCCAAATGAGCAGTTCTTC. Amino acids: CASSLSSGDPNEQFF.

V usage is TRBV5-4 and J usage is TRBJ1-2, with 8 bases that match TRBD1. Germline loops: CDR1 SGHNT, CDR2 YYREEE (reference sequence). The length of the CDR3 is 15 residues. The V and J ends lost 4 bases and 4 bases, in that order; junction bases with no gene match: 9. The CDR3 nucleotides read TGTGCCAGCAGCCCCGGGGACAGGTTTATCTATGGCTACACCTTC. Translating gives CASSPGDRFIYGYTF.

V is TRBV4-1 and J is TRBJ2-7, with TRBD1 matching over 10 bases. The CDR3 extends over 14 amino acids. With V trimmed by 6 bases and J by 4 bases, 6 bases remained unmatched. Per the germline V gene, CDR1 is MGHRA and CDR2 is YSYEKL. For the CDR3, the DNA is TGCGCCAGCAGACCCGGGACAGGGGATTACGAGCAGTACTTC. It is translated as CASRPGTGDYEQYF.

V is TRBV5-1 and J is TRBJ1-1, with 9 bases lining up with TRBD1. CDR3 length: 16 amino acids. Germline CDR1 is SGHRS and CDR2 is YFSETQ. V lost 6 bases and J lost 1; bases outside the gene matches: 10. In nucleotides, the CDR3 is TGCGCCAGCACTCAAAGAACAGGGGGCGCGAACACTGAAGCTTTCTTT. It yields the protein CASTQRTGGANTEAFF. The entire variable domain, with the rest obtained from reference TRBV5-1 and TRBJ1-1, is as follows: KAGVTQTPRYLIKTRGQQVTLSCSPISGHRSVSWYQQTPGQGLQFLFEYFSETQRNKGNFPGRFSGRQFSNSRSEMNVSTLELGDSALYLCASTQRTGGANTEAFFGQGTRLTVV.

The rearrangement links TRBV19 to TRBJ2-7; D is unclear. The germline CDR1 and CDR2 sequences are LNHDA and SQIVND (reference sequence). This CDR3 comprises 13 residues. V was cut by 3 bases and J by 0 bases, with 6 bases left in between. CDR3 region: CASSIGTSYEQYF. The CDR3 DNA is TGTGCCAGTAGTATCGGTACCTCCTACGAGCAGTACTTC.

The V gene is TRBV6-5, the J gene TRBJ2-3; tentatively, D is TRBD2 (6 bases). The length of the CDR3 is 14 residues. V was trimmed by 2 bases and J by 4 bases, leaving 10 bases between them. Germline lookup yields CDR1 MNHEY and CDR2 SVGAGI. CDR3 protein: CASSYGGDADTQYF. The CDR3 DNA reads as TGTGCCAGCAGTTACGGCGGGGACGCAGATACGCAGTATTTT.

In regard to this clone: This sample also contains other DNA sequences that code for the same CDR3. The chain has TRBV27 and TRBJ2-7; no clear D gene. The V gene lost 0 bases and the J gene lost 1 base, with 4 bases spanning the gap. The germline V gene encodes CDR1 MNHEY and CDR2 SMNVEV (reference sequence). CDR3 size: 13 residues. The CDR3 protein is CASSLSPSYEQYF. In DNA, the CDR3 is TGTGCCAGCAGTTTATCGCCTTCCTACGAGCAGTACTTC.

The V and J genes are TRBV5-4 and TRBJ2-2, with TRBD1 as a possible D gene (5 bases). The V gene lost 4 bases and the J gene lost 0 bases, with 10 bases spanning the gap. Germline CDR1 is SGHNT and CDR2 is YYREEE (reference sequence). This CDR3 has 15 amino acids. CDR3 residues: CASSQDSPNTGELFF. The CDR3 nucleotides read TGTGCCAGCAGCCAAGACAGTCCGAACACCGGGGAGCTGTTTTTT.

The chain couples TRBV6-5 to TRBJ1-5, with a weak D call TRBD1 (6 bases). Trimming pared 6 bases from V and 4 bases from J, leaving 10 bases between. This CDR3 spans 13 amino acids. Germline loops: CDR1 MNHEY, CDR2 SVGAGI. The CDR3 region is CASSRTANQPQHF. The CDR3 DNA reads as TGTGCCAGCAGCAGGACAGCGAATCAGCCCCAGCATTTT.

CDR3 amino acids: CASSPVGAVVGYTF. The CDR3 DNA reads as TGTGCCAGCAGTCCTGTCGGGGCGGTTGTTGGCTACACCTTC. The rearrangement uses TRBV27 and TRBJ1-2; possibly TRBD1 for D (5 bases). The CDR3 contains 14 residues. Germline CDR1 reads MNHEY; CDR2 reads SMNVEV (reference sequence). The V gene lost 5 bases and the J gene lost 7 bases, with 17 bases spanning the gap.